Presented here are 24 T cell receptor beta chains from one specimen sequenced in a study of blood T cell repertoires in COVID-19. Data came from immunoSEQ multiplex PCR; TCRdb stores just in-frame clones and leaves some out. The sample shows about 12,000 clones, just over 70% of them seen only once. The specimen was peripheral blood. These receptors all come from a man aged 55 to 70 with COVID-19, enrolled during active disease.

This chain links TRBV18 with TRBJ2-1; the D gene is possibly TRBD2 (6 bases). The CDR3 covers 15 residues. From germline, CDR1 is KGHSH and CDR2 LQKENI. Deletions cut 0 bases from V and 7 bases from J, with 13 bases between. CDR3 protein: CASSPPGLAVNEQFF. The CDR3 DNA reads TGTGCCAGCTCACCACCGGGACTGGCGGTAAATGAGCAGTTCTTC.

The chain is built from TRBV12-3 or TRBV12-4 and TRBJ1-5; D is possibly TRBD1 (6 bases). The CDR3 extends over 13 amino acids. With 4 bases removed from V and 5 bases from J, the gap between germline ends came to 9 bases. CDR3: CASSSGVHQPQHF. In DNA form, the CDR3 reads TGTGCCAGCAGTTCAGGGGTCCATCAGCCCCAGCATTTT.

The gene calls are TRBV6-2 or TRBV6-3 and TRBJ1-1, with D possibly matching TRBD1 (5 bases). Germline CDR1 is MNHEY and CDR2 is SVGEGT. The CDR3 spans 14 residues. V was clipped by 2 bases and J by 1 base, with 8 bases between them. The CDR3 nucleotides read TGTGCCAGCAGTTACCGAAGGGGGAACACTGAAGCTTTCTTT. Its protein product is CASSYRRGNTEAFF.

The chain employs TRBV6-6 and TRBJ2-5; 7 nucleotides match TRBD1. The CDR3 loop spans 15 amino acids. Germline V gene sequence: CDR1 MNHNY, CDR2 SVGAGI (reference sequence). V was pared by 7 bases and J by 2 bases, with 10 bases of the junction left unmatched. The DNA of the CDR3 is TGTGCCAGCATAATTGGCAGGGGGTGGCAAGAGACCCAGTACTTC. Amino acid sequence: CASIIGRGWQETQYF.

The CDR3: CASSERQGGGAFF. DNA for the CDR3: TGTGCCAGCAGTGAGAGGCAGGGCGGGGGCGCTTTCTTT. The chain carries TRBV6-4 and TRBJ1-1, with D possibly TRBD1 on 6 matching bases. V lost 3 bases and J lost 11, with 16 bases in between. The CDR3 consists of 13 residues. The germline V gene encodes CDR1 MRHNA and CDR2 SNTAGT.

This clone was seen only once. This chain joins TRBV3-1 (or the pseudogene TRBV3-2) and TRBJ2-5; TRBD1 agrees at 11 bases. V was clipped by 4 bases and J by 4 bases; unmatched bases: 5. Per germline, CDR1 LGHDT and CDR2 YNNKEL (reference sequence). This CDR3 is 15 amino acids long. CDR3 protein: CASSPDRGLGETQYF. As DNA, the CDR3 is TGTGCCAGCAGCCCGGACAGGGGGCTAGGAGAGACCCAGTACTTC.

V usage is TRBV5-5 and J usage is TRBJ2-7; D possibly corresponds to TRBD2 (5 bases). CDR3 length: 16 residues. V shed 0 bases and J shed 2 bases, with 15 bases lying between them. Germline CDR1 is SGHKS and CDR2 is YYEKEE (reference sequence). CDR3 protein: CASSLEPGLRAYEQYF. CDR3 bases: TGTGCCAGCAGCTTGGAACCGGGCCTGCGGGCCTACGAGCAGTACTTC.

V and J are TRBV28 and TRBJ2-5, with D maybe TRBD2 (5 bases). There are 12 residues in the CDR3. Trimming pared 8 bases from V and 5 bases from J, leaving 12 bases between. Germline V gene lookup returns CDR1 MDHEN and CDR2 SYDVKM. CDR3 sequence (DNA): TGTGCCAGCCAAGGGTTAGCGGAGACCCAGTACTTC. It yields the protein CASQGLAETQYF. Looking up the rest from reference TRBV28 and TRBJ2-5 gives the full variable domain: DVKVTQSSRYLVKRTGEKVFLECVQDMDHENMFWYRQDPGLGLRLIYFSYDVKMKEKGDIPEGYSVSREKKERFSLILESASTNQTSMYLCASQGLAETQYFGPGTRLLVL.

V and J are TRBV30 and TRBJ1-2; tentatively, D is TRBD1 (6 bases). The CDR3 has 16 residues. Looked up from germline, CDR1 is GTSNPN and CDR2 is SVGIG (reference sequence). Between the trimmed V and J ends, which lost 4 bases and 1 base, there was a span of 19 bases. This chain's CDR3 is CAWTLPGGARNYGYTF. The CDR3 DNA reads TGTGCCTGGACTCTCCCTGGGGGGGCCCGTAACTATGGCTACACCTTC.

The chain carries TRBV7-2 and TRBJ1-2; D is unresolved. The CDR3 is 16 amino acids. Germline V gives CDR1 SGHTA, CDR2 FQGNSA. Trimming pared 1 base from V and 7 bases from J, leaving 19 bases between. The DNA for the CDR3 is TGTGCCAGCAGCTTAGAGAGAGTGGGCGCCGGAGGTGGCTACACCTTC. Translated, it gives CASSLERVGAGGGYTF.

The chain joins TRBV19 to TRBJ2-5, with TRBD1 as a possible D gene (7 bases). Trimming stripped 5 bases from V and 5 bases from J, with 18 bases between. Germline V gene data show CDR1 as LNHDA and CDR2 as SQIVND (reference sequence). The CDR3 is 15 amino acids. The CDR3 is CASSAEGALRETQYF. In DNA form, the CDR3 reads TGTGCCAGTAGTGCGGAGGGGGCCCTGAGGGAGACCCAGTACTTC.

This clone was observed a handful of times. The chain couples TRBV18 to TRBJ2-7; weak D call: TRBD1 (6 bases). Germline-derived CDR1 and CDR2 are KGHSH and LQKENI. Trimming shortened V by 3 bases and J by 4 bases, and 7 bases separated the two germline ends. The CDR3 covers 12 residues. CDR3 sequence: CASSPDSYEQYV. The CDR3 coding sequence is TGTGCCAGCTCACCGGACAGTTACGAGCAGTACGTC.

The chain links TRBV11-2 to TRBJ2-7, with D possibly matching TRBD2 (6 bases). Trimming left V 2 bases short and J 4 bases short, with 27 bases between. This CDR3 is 19 amino acids long. CDR1 SGHAT and CDR2 FQNNGV come from the germline V gene. CDR3 sequence: CASSLWVRQGLPYLYEQYV. For the CDR3, the DNA is TGTGCCAGCAGCTTATGGGTCCGGCAGGGACTCCCTTATCTTTACGAGCAGTACGTC.

V is TRBV6-5 and J is TRBJ2-7; 8 bases are a match to TRBD1. Germline V gene lookup returns CDR1 MNHEY and CDR2 SVGAGI. The CDR3 spans 15 residues. V shed 5 bases, J shed 5 bases, and the junction held 11 bases outside the gene matches. The CDR3 DNA sequence: TGTGCCAGCAGTACAGTCCAGGGGGCTGTGGACGAGCAGTACTTC. Translated, it gives CASSTVQGAVDEQYF.

This clone was detected a few times. The chain couples TRBV19 to TRBJ1-2; D is unresolved. The CDR3 loop spans 15 amino acids. Germline lookup yields CDR1 LNHDA and CDR2 SQIVND (reference sequence). The ends were cut back, 2 bases at V and 0 bases at J, with 10 bases in the middle. The CDR3 reads CASSISRLSNYGYTF. The CDR3 DNA is TGTGCCAGTAGTATAAGCCGACTGTCTAACTATGGCTACACCTTC.

The genes are TRBV3-1 (or the pseudogene TRBV3-2) and TRBJ2-7, with a tentative D call TRBD2 (6 bases). Germline loops: CDR1 LGHDT, CDR2 YNNKEL (reference sequence). CDR3 length: 15 amino acids. Trimming removed 3 bases at V and 4 bases at J, with 16 bases between. The CDR3 nucleotides are TGTGCCAGCAGCCACGATCGGGAGACGGGTTACGAGCAGTACGTC. As protein: CASSHDRETGYEQYV.

The rearrangement uses TRBV5-1 and TRBJ2-4; TRBD1 agrees at 7 bases. The V and J ends lost 1 base and 5 bases, in that order; junction bases with no gene match: 9. The CDR3 loop spans 16 amino acids. The germline V gene has CDR1 SGHRS and CDR2 YFSETQ. CDR3 in amino acids: CASSLRGLGTQNIQYF. CDR3 coding DNA: TGCGCCAGCAGCTTGAGGGGGCTCGGGACGCAAAACATTCAGTACTTC.

The chain has TRBV15 and TRBJ2-7, with TRBD2 identical over 7 bases. The CDR3 runs 13 residues. With 4 bases clipped from V and 6 bases from J, the junction kept 6 bases outside the gene matches. Looked up from germline, CDR1 is LNHNV and CDR2 is YYDKDF (reference sequence). CDR3 sequence: CATSIGGGGEQYV. CDR3 sequence (DNA): TGTGCCACCAGCATTGGCGGGGGTGGCGAGCAGTACGTC.

V usage is TRBV10-3 and J usage is TRBJ1-2; TRBD1 matches at 9 bases. The CDR3 sequence is 13 residues long. Germline CDR1 is ENHRY and CDR2 is SYGVKD. The trim removed 10 bases at V and 8 bases at J, leaving 11 bases unmatched. This chain's CDR3 is CATTPGQGRGYTF. The CDR3 region has the DNA TGTGCCACCACCCCCGGACAGGGGCGAGGCTACACCTTC.

The chain links TRBV6-2 or TRBV6-3 to TRBJ1-4; no definite D call. The length of the CDR3 is 16 residues. Germline V gene lookup returns CDR1 MNHEY and CDR2 SVGEGT. V gave up 6 bases and J gave up 7 bases, with 21 bases separating them. The CDR3 reads CASSPVGVWVGEKLFF. The CDR3, as DNA: TGTGCCAGCAGCCCGGTCGGGGTATGGGTCGGTGAAAAACTGTTTTTT.

This clone has more than one count but fewer than ten. This chain connects TRBV3-1 (or the pseudogene TRBV3-2) to TRBJ2-5; a weak D match, TRBD2 (5 bases). The CDR3 totals 13 residues. Germline V lookup: CDR1 LGHDT, CDR2 YNNKEL (reference sequence). V lost 1 base, J lost 5 bases, and 8 bases lay in between. This chain's CDR3 is CASSQGGGETQYF. The CDR3, as DNA: TGTGCCAGCAGCCAAGGTGGAGGTGAGACCCAGTACTTC.

The chain recombines TRBV24-1 with TRBJ2-2; the match to TRBD1 covers 7 bases. CDR1 and CDR2 (germline): KGHDR, SFDVKD. Losses at the gene ends were 12 bases for V and 5 bases for J; bases not matched to a gene: 11. This CDR3 is built from 14 residues. The DNA of the CDR3 is TGTGCCCCCCTGAGGGGGCGCAGGACCGGGGAGCTGTTTTTT. Protein sequence: CAPLRGRRTGELFF.

The chain recombines TRBV6-5 with TRBJ1-4; D gene ambiguous. The CDR3 length is 13 residues. Trimming cost V 7 bases and J 5 bases, with 11 bases left between them. CDR1 and CDR2 from the germline V gene are MNHEY and SVGAGI. The CDR3 sequence: CASKGRLNEKLFF. As DNA, the CDR3 is TGTGCCAGCAAAGGCAGGTTAAATGAAAAACTGTTTTTT.

The rearrangement uses TRBV27 and TRBJ1-1; D call uncertain. Germline CDR1 and CDR2: MNHEY and SMNVEV (reference sequence). The CDR3 contains 15 residues. The V gene lost 5 bases and the J gene lost 0 bases, with 13 bases spanning the gap. The CDR3, as DNA: TGTGCCAGCAGTCCGAGCCTATCGATGAACACTGAAGCTTTCTTT. Encoded protein: CASSPSLSMNTEAFF.